Sequencing of this TCR beta chain was carried out in a study of T cell changes during pregnancy in multiple sclerosis. Measured with immunoSEQ multiplex PCR; TCRdb has only the in-frame clones, and not every one. Here the sample spans roughly 89,000 clones, over 85% being singletons. V gave up 3 bases and J gave up 1 base, with 19 bases separating them. Germline V lookup: CDR1 LNHNV, CDR2 YYDKDF (reference sequence). The CDR3 is 19 residues long. The rearrangement links TRBV15 to TRBJ2-6; TRBD2 might be the D (5 bases). The clonotype originates from a female donor with multiple sclerosis, enrolled in a pregnancy study. The material was peripheral blood, obtained in the first trimester of pregnancy. CDR3 DNA sequence: TGTGCCACCAGCAGTAGGTCGGGGAGTATATATTCTGGGGCCAACGTCCTGACTTTC. As protein: CATSSRSGSIYSGANVLTF.